Below, one TCR beta chain is given with its context. Its specificity is not known. The CD8 memory fraction combined CD45RO+ cells with TemRA cells (CCR7-negative CD45RA+). This sample is drawn from a study of shared clonotypes between healthy human individuals. Whole-study context: Three plates each covered CD4 naive and memory; CD8 naive two, CD8 memory one.

Repertoires were generated with immunoSEQ multiplex PCR, while TCRdb's copy carries only in-frame clones and drops some. Seen here are fewer than 350,000 clones, around 87% observed once, and the top ten hold 15% to 20%. The germline CDR1 and CDR2 sequences are PRHDT and FYEKMQ (reference sequence). V shed 5 bases, J shed 7 bases, and the junction held 6 bases outside the gene matches. This CDR3 is 15 amino acids long. Whole-study results and caveats: Researchers sampled only blood; tissue repertoires likely differ. What naive subsets generally showed was a larger estimated richness than memory subsets showed.

The receptor was isolated from a man aged 18 to 30 in good health. Sequenced sample: memory CD8+ T cells sorted from blood. Subset described: CD45RO+ cells pooled with CCR7-negative TemRA cells. The chain has TRBV13 and TRBJ2-1, with TRBD2 matching 12 bases. CDR3 sequence (DNA): TGTGCCAGCAGCACGGGACTAGCGGGTAAAAATGAGCAGTTCTTC. This translates into CASSTGLAGKNEQFF.